The 23 T cell receptor beta chains below all came from one sample that was sequenced in a study of T cells after yellow fever vaccination. TCRdb itself ran the 5' RACE reads through MiXCR, one entry per CDR3 protein. In the table there are about 360,000 distinct CDR3 sequences, roughly 6.2% of which are singletons. The sample was PBMCs, taken 5 days after the yellow fever booster vaccination. These receptors came from a man aged 25 to 40 who received the YFV17D yellow fever vaccine.

This clonotype was seen at least ten times. This sequence joins TRBV14 and TRBJ2-7; 10 nucleotides agree with TRBD1. The CDR3 is 13 residues long. The V and J ends lost 3 bases and 6 bases, in that order; junction bases with no gene match: 2. Germline V gene sequence: CDR1 SGHDN, CDR2 FVKESK. CDR3 DNA sequence: TGTGCCAGCAGCCAGACAGGGGGCAGCGAGCAGTACTTC. It codes for CASSQTGGSEQYF.

This clonotype was observed a handful of times. CDR3 coding DNA: TGTGCCTGGAGTGCCGACAGCATGAACACCGGGGAGCTGTTTTTT. Amino acid sequence: CAWSADSMNTGELFF. The chain employs TRBV30 and TRBJ2-2, with D possibly matching TRBD1 (5 bases). Germline assignment: CDR1 GTSNPN and CDR2 SVGIG (reference sequence). There are 15 residues in the CDR3. V was clipped by 1 base and J by 1 base, with 10 bases between them.

Here the CDR3 reads CASRQTSGRRNTQYF. CDR3 in DNA: TGTGCCAGCAGACAGACTAGCGGGAGGAGGAATACGCAGTATTTT. This chain joins TRBV6-8 and TRBJ2-3; the match to TRBD2 covers 13 bases. The CDR3 has 15 residues. Germline-derived CDR1 and CDR2 are MNHGY and SAAAGT. V trimming: 6 bases; J trimming: 7 bases; junction bases outside the gene matches: 7.

V is TRBV3-1 and J is TRBJ2-2, with 7 bases lining up with TRBD1. Germline-derived CDR1 and CDR2 are LGHDT and YNNKEL (reference sequence). The J segment lost 5 bases and the V segment lost 11 bases, leaving 14 bases of the junction unmatched. The CDR3 spans 15 residues. The CDR3 loop is CASSHRQGRTGELFF. In DNA, the CDR3 is TGTGCCTCCAGCCATAGACAGGGCAGGACCGGGGAGCTGTTTTTT.

The chain uses TRBV29-1 and TRBJ2-2; no clear D. The germline gives CDR1 SQVTM, CDR2 ANQGSEA. V was pared by 1 base and J by 0 bases, with 12 bases between. CDR3 length equals 16 residues. In nucleotides, the CDR3 is TGCAGCGTTGAAGGCCTGGAAGTCGCGAACACCGGGGAGCTGTTTTTT. This gives the protein CSVEGLEVANTGELFF.

The V call is TRBV15, the J call TRBJ2-6, with 9 bases identical to TRBD2. The CDR3 loop spans 19 amino acids. V was clipped by 1 base and J by 0 bases; unmatched bases: 7. Germline lookup yields CDR1 LNHNV and CDR2 YYDKDF (reference sequence). The DNA of the CDR3 is TGTGCCACCAGCAGAGGGAAGCGGGAGGCCTTCTCTGGGGCCAACGTCCTGACTTTC. It specifies CATSRGKREAFSGANVLTF.

V gene TRBV5-5 combines with J gene TRBJ2-3, with D possibly matching TRBD2 (5 bases). Germline V gene lookup returns CDR1 SGHKS and CDR2 YYEKEE (reference sequence). Trimming removed 4 bases at V and 1 base at J, with 13 bases between. There are 15 residues in the CDR3. CDR3 coding DNA: TGTGCCAGCAGCCTCGACGGGGTCGGCACAGATACGCAGTATTTT. Encoded protein: CASSLDGVGTDTQYF.

The rearrangement links TRBV7-2 to TRBJ2-3; TRBD2 aligns across 8 bases. With 6 bases clipped from V and 5 bases from J, the junction kept 10 bases outside the gene matches. In germline, CDR1 is SGHTA, CDR2 FQGNSA. The CDR3 consists of 15 residues. CDR3 in DNA: TGTGCCAGCAGAAAACTAGCGGAGAGGGGAGATACGCAGTATTTT. Protein product: CASRKLAERGDTQYF.

This clonotype was detected many times. The CDR3 protein is CASSWTGAGELFF. CDR3 sequence (DNA): TGCGCCAGCAGCTGGACAGGGGCCGGGGAGCTGTTTTTT. The chain has TRBV5-1 and TRBJ2-2; TRBD1 agrees at 9 bases. The CDR3 is 13 residues long. The V segment lost 3 bases and the J segment 6 bases; nucleotides outside the gene matches: 0. CDR1 is SGHRS and CDR2 is YFSETQ in the germline V gene.

In this sample, this clonotype turned up a few times. This sequence joins TRBV12-3 or TRBV12-4 and TRBJ2-2, with TRBD2 matching 7 bases. This CDR3 has 16 residues. V trimming: 5 bases; J trimming: 7 bases; junction bases outside the gene matches: 13. CDR3 in amino acids: CASSPVVGGPGGELFF. In nucleotides, the CDR3 is TGTGCCAGCAGTCCTGTCGTGGGAGGGCCGGGCGGGGAGCTGTTTTTT.

The chain joins TRBV10-2 to TRBJ2-5; D not resolved. Trimming took off 5 bases at V and 5 bases at J, with 9 bases between the two ends. Germline V gene data show CDR1 as WSHSY and CDR2 as SAAADI. The CDR3 contains 12 residues. The CDR3 spells CASSSVSETQYF. CDR3 in DNA: TGCGCCAGCAGTTCAGTTTCGGAGACCCAGTACTTC.

This clonotype was found many times. V gene TRBV5-4 combines with J gene TRBJ2-4, with D possibly being TRBD1 or TRBD2 (6 bases each). The CDR3 has 17 residues. Germline CDR1 and CDR2: SGHNT and YYREEE (reference sequence). Trimming stripped 4 bases from V and 0 bases from J, with 17 bases between. CDR3 sequence (DNA): TGTGCCAGCAGCAGAGGGGGGACCCCTATAGCCAAAAACATTCAGTACTTC. This sequence encodes CASSRGGTPIAKNIQYF.

This clonotype was seen ten or more times. V gene TRBV19 combines with J gene TRBJ2-1, with D perhaps matching TRBD1 or TRBD2 (5 bases each). The CDR3 extends over 15 amino acids. Germline-derived CDR1 and CDR2 are LNHDA and SQIVND (reference sequence). Trimming took off 7 bases at V and 5 bases at J, with 18 bases between the two ends. The CDR3 DNA reads TGTGCCAGTAACATCTGGGGGTCTGGACACAATGAGCAGTTCTTC. Translation: CASNIWGSGHNEQFF.

This clonotype was seen at least ten times. The gene calls are TRBV7-6 and TRBJ2-1, with unresolved D. V was shortened by 1 base and J by 5 bases, with 6 bases between the two germline ends. Germline V gene data show CDR1 as SGHVS and CDR2 as FNYEAQ. CDR3 length: 13 residues. Here the CDR3 reads CASSLGGHNEQFF. The CDR3 DNA sequence: TGTGCCAGCAGCTTAGGAGGCCACAATGAGCAGTTCTTC.

This clonotype was seen only a few times. The chain's CDR3 is CASSLAGQGIYNEQFF. In DNA, the CDR3 is TGTGCCAGCAGCTTAGCAGGACAGGGAATCTACAATGAGCAGTTCTTC. This sequence joins TRBV7-2 and TRBJ2-1; 8 bases are shared with TRBD1. Trimming removed 0 bases from V and 3 bases from J; junction bases left unmatched: 4. CDR3 size: 16 residues. CDR1 SGHTA and CDR2 FQGNSA come from the germline V gene.

This clonotype was seen at least ten times. V gene TRBV7-2 combines with J gene TRBJ2-3; 8 nucleotides align to TRBD2. Trimming removed 5 bases from V and 4 bases from J; junction bases left unmatched: 5. Germline CDR1 SGHTA, CDR2 FQGNSA. There are 14 residues in the CDR3. The CDR3 protein is CASSRGLAPDTQYF. The CDR3 bases are TGTGCCAGCAGCCGTGGACTAGCCCCAGATACGCAGTATTTT.

This clonotype was counted many times. The chain carries TRBV9 and TRBJ1-1, with a possible D match to TRBD1 (5 bases). Germline CDR1 reads SGDLS; CDR2 reads YYNGEE. The CDR3 has 17 residues. Trimming cost V 4 bases and J 4 bases, with 23 bases left between them. CDR3 nucleotides: TGTGCCAGCAGCTCTCTAGGAGGGGTGGCGCGGAGCACTGAAGCTTTCTTT. It specifies CASSSLGGVARSTEAFF.

This clonotype was observed a few times. The chain carries TRBV5-6 and TRBJ1-3; D not resolved. CDR1 SGHDT and CDR2 YYEEEE come from the germline V gene. The CDR3 runs 17 residues. The V gene lost 1 base and the J gene lost 0 bases, with 14 bases spanning the gap. The CDR3 DNA sequence: TGTGCCAGCAGCTTGCCCCGGCTATCAAGCTCTGGAAACACCATATATTTT. Amino acid sequence: CASSLPRLSSSGNTIYF.

This clonotype was detected many times. The chain employs TRBV20-1 and TRBJ1-1; D is ambiguous. CDR3 length equals 15 residues. From germline, CDR1 is DFQATT and CDR2 SNEGSKA (reference sequence). The germline V and J ends were trimmed by 6 bases and 5 bases, with 22 bases remaining between them. Written as DNA, the CDR3 is TGCAGTGCCCTAGCAGGTGGGGAGCGCAGGACTGAAGCTTTCTTT. As protein: CSALAGGERRTEAFF.

The chain carries TRBV19 and TRBJ2-7; D might be TRBD1 (5 bases). The germline V and J ends were trimmed by 4 bases and 2 bases, with 21 bases remaining between them. Germline values: CDR1 LNHDA, CDR2 SQIVND (reference sequence). This CDR3 is built from 17 residues. The CDR3 DNA reads TGTGCCAGTAGTAGGGGCCAGTATGGAGCCAAGACCTACGAGCAGTACTTC. Translation: CASSRGQYGAKTYEQYF.

The rearrangement uses TRBV20-1 and TRBJ1-5; tentative D call: TRBD1 (5 bases). V dropped 5 bases and J dropped 4 bases, with 15 bases sitting between them. Per germline, CDR1 DFQATT and CDR2 SNEGSKA (reference sequence). This CDR3 has 14 amino acids. Written as DNA, the CDR3 is TGCAGTGCTGGGAGGGGAGAGTTAAATCAGCCCCAGCATTTT. Protein product: CSAGRGELNQPQHF.

A few counts support this clonotype. The rearrangement uses TRBV6-5 and TRBJ1-2; 9 bases are a match to TRBD1. Per the germline V gene, CDR1 is MNHEY and CDR2 is SVGAGI. The CDR3 contains 15 residues. The V gene end was trimmed by 5 bases and the J gene end by 5 bases; junction bases not matched to a gene: 9. The CDR3 nucleotides read TGTGCCAGCAGTCCTCTGTTGACAGGGGGGTATGGCTACACCTTC. It yields the protein CASSPLLTGGYGYTF.

This clonotype was found a few times. V and J are TRBV24-1 and TRBJ2-2; TRBD1 might be the D (5 bases). Looked up from germline, CDR1 is KGHDR and CDR2 is SFDVKD. The V and J ends lost 4 bases and 9 bases respectively, with 17 bases between them. This CDR3 contains 15 residues. The CDR3 region is CATSDPQQGFRELFF. The CDR3 coding sequence is TGTGCCACCAGTGACCCACAGCAGGGTTTCCGGGAGCTGTTTTTT.